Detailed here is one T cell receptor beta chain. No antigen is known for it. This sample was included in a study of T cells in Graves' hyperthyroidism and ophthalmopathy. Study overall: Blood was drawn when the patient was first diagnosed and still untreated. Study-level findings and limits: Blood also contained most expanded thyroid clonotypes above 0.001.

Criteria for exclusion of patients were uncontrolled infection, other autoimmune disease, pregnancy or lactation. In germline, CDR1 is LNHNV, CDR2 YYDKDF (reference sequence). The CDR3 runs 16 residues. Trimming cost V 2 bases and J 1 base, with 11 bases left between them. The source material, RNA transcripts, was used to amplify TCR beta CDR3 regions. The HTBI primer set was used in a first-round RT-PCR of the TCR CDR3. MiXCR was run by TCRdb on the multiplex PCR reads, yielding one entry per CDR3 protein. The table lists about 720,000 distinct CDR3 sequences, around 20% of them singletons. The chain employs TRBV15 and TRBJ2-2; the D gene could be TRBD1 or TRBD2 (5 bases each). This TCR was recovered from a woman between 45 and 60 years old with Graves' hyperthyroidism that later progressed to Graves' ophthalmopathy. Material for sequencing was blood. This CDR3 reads CATSRPTGRNTGELFF. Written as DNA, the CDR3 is TGTGCCACCAGCAGACCCACGGGACGGAACACCGGGGAGCTGTTTTTT.